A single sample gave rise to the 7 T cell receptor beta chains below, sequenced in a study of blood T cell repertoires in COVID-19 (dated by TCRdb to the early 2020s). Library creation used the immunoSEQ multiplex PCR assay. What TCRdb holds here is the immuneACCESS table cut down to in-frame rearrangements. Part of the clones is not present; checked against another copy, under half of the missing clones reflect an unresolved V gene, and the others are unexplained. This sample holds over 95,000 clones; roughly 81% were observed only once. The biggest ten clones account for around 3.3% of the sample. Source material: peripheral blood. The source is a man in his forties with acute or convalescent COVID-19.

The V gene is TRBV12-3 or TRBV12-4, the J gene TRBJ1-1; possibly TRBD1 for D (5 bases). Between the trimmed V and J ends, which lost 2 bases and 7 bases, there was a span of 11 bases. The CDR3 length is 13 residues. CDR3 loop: CASSLRGGLEAFF. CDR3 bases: TGTGCCAGCAGTTTAAGGGGAGGCCTTGAAGCTTTCTTT.

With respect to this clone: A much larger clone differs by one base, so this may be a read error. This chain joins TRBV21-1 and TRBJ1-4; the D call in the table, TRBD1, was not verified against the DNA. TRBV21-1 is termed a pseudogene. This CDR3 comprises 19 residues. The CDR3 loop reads CASSNVGGTGDGANEKLFF. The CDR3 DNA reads TGTGCCAGCAGCAACGTCGGGGGGACAGGGGACGGGGCTAATGAAAAACTGTTTTTT.

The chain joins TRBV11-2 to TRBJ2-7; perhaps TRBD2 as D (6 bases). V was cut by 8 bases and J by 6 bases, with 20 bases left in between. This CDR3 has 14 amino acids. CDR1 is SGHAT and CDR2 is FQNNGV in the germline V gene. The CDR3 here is CASGGDPTSLEQYF. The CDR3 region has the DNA TGTGCCAGCGGAGGGGACCCAACGTCTCTCGAGCAGTACTTC.

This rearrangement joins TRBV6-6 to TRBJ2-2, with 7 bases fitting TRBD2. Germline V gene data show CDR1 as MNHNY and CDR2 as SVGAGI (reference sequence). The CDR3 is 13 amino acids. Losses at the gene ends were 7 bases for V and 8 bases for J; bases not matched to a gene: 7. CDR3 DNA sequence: TGTGCCAGCATTCAGCGGGGCGTGGGGGAGCTGTTTTTT. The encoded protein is CASIQRGVGELFF.

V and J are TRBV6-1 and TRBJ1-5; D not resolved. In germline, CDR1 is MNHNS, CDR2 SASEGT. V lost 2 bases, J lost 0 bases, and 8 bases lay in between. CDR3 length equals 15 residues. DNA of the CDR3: TGTGCCAGCAGTGAATATGAGTTTAGCAATCAGCCCCAGCATTTT. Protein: CASSEYEFSNQPQHF.

CDR3 sequence: CASRGLAGYEQYF. The CDR3 coding sequence is TGTGCCAGCAGAGGACTAGCCGGCTACGAGCAGTACTTC. The chain combines TRBV25-1 with TRBJ2-7; 8 bases agree with TRBD2. This CDR3 has 13 residues. The germline gives CDR1 MGHDK, CDR2 SYGVNS. The J segment lost 3 bases and the V segment lost 6 bases, leaving 4 bases of the junction unmatched.

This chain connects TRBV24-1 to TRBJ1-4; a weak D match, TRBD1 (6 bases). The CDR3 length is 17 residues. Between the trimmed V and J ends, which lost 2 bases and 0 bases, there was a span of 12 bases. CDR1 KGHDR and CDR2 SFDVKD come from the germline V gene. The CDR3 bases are TGTGCCACCAGTGATTCGTCCGGGACAACAACTAATGAAAAACTGTTTTTT. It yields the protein CATSDSSGTTTNEKLFF.